These T cell receptor beta chains were read from a single sample in a study of blood T cell repertoires in COVID-19. Libraries were prepared by immunoSEQ multiplex PCR; TCRdb keeps only in-frame clonotypes and omits some of them. The repertoire holds around 300,000 clones, with less than 90% as singletons. Sequences were obtained from PBMCs or T cells enriched from blood (not recorded which). Receptors originate from a woman between 50 and 59 years old who had recovered from COVID-19. Each CDR3 is given with its conserved first and last residue. The D gene is left open where the match is weak. Size is stated for part of the rows, as once, few or many counts, or as a class when the clone is expanded.

size: -; D: -; V: TRBV19; J: TRBJ1-5; DNA: TGTGCCAGTAGTGCGACACCACTTGGGAGCAATCAGCCCCAGCATTTT; CDR3: CASSATPLGSNQPQHF
size: -; D: TRBD1; V: TRBV7-8; J: TRBJ1-1; DNA: TGTGCCAGCAGCTTCCTCCGGACAGGCCCGAACACTGAAGCTTTCTTT; CDR3: CASSFLRTGPNTEAFF
size: -; D: TRBD1; V: TRBV15; J: TRBJ1-2; DNA: TGTGCCACCAGCAGAGATGGGGACAGTGGCTCCGTAGGTGGCTACACCTTC; CDR3: CATSRDGDSGSVGGYTF
size: few; D: TRBD1; V: TRBV5-8; J: TRBJ1-2; DNA: TGTGCCAGCAGCTTAAAACAACAGGGGTACTATGGCTACACCTTC; CDR3: CASSLKQQGYYGYTF
size: few; D: -; V: TRBV19; J: TRBJ1-5; DNA: TGTGCCAGTAGTATCGGAACGCGGGGGAGCAATCAGCCCCAGCATTTT; CDR3: CASSIGTRGSNQPQHF
size: -; D: TRBD1; V: TRBV10-3; J: TRBJ1-2; DNA: TGTGCCATCAGTGGACAGGGACTGGGCGCCTATGGCTACACCTTC; CDR3: CAISGQGLGAYGYTF
size: -; D: TRBD2; V: TRBV2; J: TRBJ2-1; DNA: TGTGCCAGCAGTAATAGCGGGACTAGCGGGAGAGGGTCCTACAATGAGCAGTTCTTC; CDR3: CASSNSGTSGRGSYNEQFF
size: -; D: -; V: TRBV7-3; J: TRBJ1-1; DNA: TGTGCCAGCAGCTACGGGGTGAACACTGAAGCTTTCTTT; CDR3: CASSYGVNTEAFF
size: once; D: TRBD2; V: TRBV5-8; J: TRBJ2-1; DNA: TGTGCCAGCAGGTTAGCGGGAGGAACCTACAATGAGCAGTTCTTC; CDR3: CASRLAGGTYNEQFF
size: -; D: -; V: TRBV4-1; J: TRBJ1-6; DNA: TGCGCCAGCAGCCAAAAGGTCGGGGAAAATTCACCCCTCCACTTT; CDR3: CASSQKVGENSPLHF
size: -; D: TRBD1; V: TRBV28; J: TRBJ1-1; DNA: TGTGCCAGCCTCAAGTCACAGGGGACCACTGAAGCTTTCTTT; CDR3: CASLKSQGTTEAFF
size: -; D: -; V: TRBV5-1; J: TRBJ1-4; DNA: TGCGCCAGCGGTCCCGGTTCGGTTTCCTCTGAAAAACTGTTTTTT; CDR3: CASGPGSVSSEKLFF
size: -; D: -; V: TRBV6-2/TRBV6-3; J: TRBJ2-7; DNA: TGTGCCAGCAGTCCCCCCTGGCTGGTAGGGGATTTTCCCTACGAGCAGTACTTC; CDR3: CASSPPWLVGDFPYEQYF
size: -; D: TRBD1; V: TRBV10-1; J: TRBJ1-6; DNA: TGCGCCAGCAGTAACGGGACAGGGACACCGAGAAGGCCCCTCCACTTT; CDR3: CASSNGTGTPRRPLHF
size: -; D: TRBD1; V: TRBV30; J: TRBJ2-1; DNA: TGTGCCTGCCTCTCCGGGACAGGGGGCGAAGATGAGCAGTTCTTC; CDR3: CACLSGTGGEDEQFF
size: -; D: TRBD1; V: TRBV6-2/TRBV6-3; J: TRBJ1-1; DNA: TGTGCCAGCAGTATAAGAGGCGGGGACAGGGGTACTGAAGCTTTCTTT; CDR3: CASSIRGGDRGTEAFF
size: -; D: TRBD1; V: TRBV10-2; J: TRBJ2-5; DNA: TGCGCCAGCAGGCATGGACAGGGGCCCGAGACCCAGTACTTC; CDR3: CASRHGQGPETQYF
size: -; D: TRBD1; V: TRBV23-1; J: TRBJ2-3; DNA: TGCGCCCGCAGTCGCCGATGGGGGACAGGGGAAGATGGGCCAGATACGCAGTATTTT; CDR3: CARSRRWGTGEDGPDTQYF
size: -; D: -; V: TRBV10-3; J: TRBJ1-2; DNA: TGTGCCATCAGTGAGTCTCCAGGGCGTGGCTACACCTTC; CDR3: CAISESPGRGYTF
size: -; D: -; V: TRBV7-9; J: TRBJ1-1; DNA: TGTGCCAGCAGCTTAGCTTCACTTTCGAACACTGAAGCTTTCTTT; CDR3: CASSLASLSNTEAFF
size: -; D: -; V: TRBV19; J: TRBJ1-1; DNA: TGTGCCAGTAGTCTACGACAGAACACTGAAGCTTTCTTT; CDR3: CASSLRQNTEAFF
size: once; D: TRBD2; V: TRBV7-2; J: TRBJ2-1; DNA: TGTGCCAGCAGCTCCCGTACGGGGGGTAATGAGCAGTTCTTC; CDR3: CASSSRTGGNEQFF
size: once; D: TRBD1; V: TRBV11-3; J: TRBJ2-2; DNA: TGTGCCAGCAGCTTAGCCGGGACAGGGTCAGCCGGGGAGCTGTTTTTT; CDR3: CASSLAGTGSAGELFF
size: -; D: TRBD1; V: TRBV16; J: TRBJ1-5; DNA: TGTGCCAGCAGACTTAACAGGGGTTGGGAACAGCCCCAGCATTTT; CDR3: CASRLNRGWEQPQHF
size: -; D: -; V: TRBV15; J: TRBJ1-3; DNA: TGTGCCACCAGCAGGGACAGCTCTGGAAACACCATATATTTT; CDR3: CATSRDSSGNTIYF
size: -; D: -; V: TRBV15; J: TRBJ1-2; DNA: TGTGCCACCAGCAGGGAGGCGGTACAAAGGGGCTACACCTTC; CDR3: CATSREAVQRGYTF
size: -; D: TRBD1; V: TRBV5-1; J: TRBJ1-2; DNA: TGCGCCAGCAGCGGGGGACTGGGACAGAAATATGGCTACACCTTC; CDR3: CASSGGLGQKYGYTF
size: -; D: TRBD2; V: TRBV7-9; J: TRBJ2-7; DNA: TGTGCCAGCAGCCCGCTCGGGGGGGTAAGACCCTACGAGCAGTACTTC; CDR3: CASSPLGGVRPYEQYF
size: -; D: -; V: TRBV28; J: TRBJ1-4; DNA: TGTGCCAGCAGCCTAGACAGTACAACTAATGAAAAACTGTTTTTT; CDR3: CASSLDSTTNEKLFF
size: -; D: TRBD1; V: TRBV18; J: TRBJ1-1; DNA: TGTGCCAGCTCACCATCTGGACAGGGGGGTACCACTGAAGCTTTCTTT; CDR3: CASSPSGQGGTTEAFF
size: -; D: TRBD1; V: TRBV9; J: TRBJ1-5; DNA: TGTGCCAGCAGGGACAGGGGGCATAGCAATCAGCCCCAGCATTTT; CDR3: CASRDRGHSNQPQHF
size: -; D: -; V: TRBV27; J: TRBJ2-7; DNA: TGTGCCAGCAGCCAGTTTCGACTAGTGGACTACGAGCAGTACTTC; CDR3: CASSQFRLVDYEQYF
size: once; D: TRBD2; V: TRBV5-1; J: TRBJ2-1; DNA: TGCGCCAGCAGCTTGGAGGGCGGGAGTTCATACAATGAGCAGTTCTTC; CDR3: CASSLEGGSSYNEQFF
size: -; D: -; V: TRBV30; J: TRBJ1-3; DNA: TGTGCCTGGAGTACAAGCTCTGGAAACACCATATATTTT; CDR3: CAWSTSSGNTIYF
size: -; D: -; V: TRBV14; J: TRBJ2-5; DNA: TGTGCCAGCAGCCAAGATTTCGGGGTTCGGATACAAGAGACCCAGTACTTC; CDR3: CASSQDFGVRIQETQYF
size: -; D: -; V: TRBV5-1; J: TRBJ1-2; DNA: TGCGCCAGCAGCTTGGGCGGCAGGGACTATGGCTACACCTTC; CDR3: CASSLGGRDYGYTF
size: -; D: -; V: TRBV5-5; J: TRBJ1-4; DNA: TGTGCCAGCAGCACAGGGAGGGATGATGAAAAACTGTTTTTT; CDR3: CASSTGRDDEKLFF
size: -; D: TRBD2; V: TRBV18; J: TRBJ2-1; DNA: TGTGCCAGCTCACCACCTAGCGGGAGGCTTTACAATGAGCAGTTCTTC; CDR3: CASSPPSGRLYNEQFF
size: few; D: -; V: TRBV12-3/TRBV12-4; J: TRBJ1-5; DNA: TGTGCCAGCAGCCGGGGAGCTCAGCCCCAGCATTTT; CDR3: CASSRGAQPQHF
size: -; D: TRBD2; V: TRBV29-1; J: TRBJ2-3; DNA: TGCAGCGTGGCCGTTAGCGGGAGGGCCATAAATACGCAGTATTTT; CDR3: CSVAVSGRAINTQYF